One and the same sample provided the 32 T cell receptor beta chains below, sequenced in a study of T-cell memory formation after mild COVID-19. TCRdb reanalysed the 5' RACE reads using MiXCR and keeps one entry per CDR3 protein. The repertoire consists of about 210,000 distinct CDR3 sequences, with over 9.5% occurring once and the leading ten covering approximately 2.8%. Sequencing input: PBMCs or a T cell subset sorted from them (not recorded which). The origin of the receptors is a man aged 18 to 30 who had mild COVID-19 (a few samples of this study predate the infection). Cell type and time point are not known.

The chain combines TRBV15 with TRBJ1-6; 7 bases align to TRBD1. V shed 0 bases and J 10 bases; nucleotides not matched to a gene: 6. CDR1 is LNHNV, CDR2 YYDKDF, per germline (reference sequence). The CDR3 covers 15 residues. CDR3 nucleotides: TGTGCCACCAGCAGAGACCGGACAGGCAACTCACCCCTCCACTTT. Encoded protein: CATSRDRTGNSPLHF.

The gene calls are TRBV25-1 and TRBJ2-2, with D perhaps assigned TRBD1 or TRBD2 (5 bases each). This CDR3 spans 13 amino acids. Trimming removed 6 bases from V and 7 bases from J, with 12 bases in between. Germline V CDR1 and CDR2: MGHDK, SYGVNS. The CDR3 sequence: CASRRGEGGELFF. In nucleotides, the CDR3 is TGTGCCAGCAGACGAGGGGAAGGCGGGGAGCTGTTTTTT.

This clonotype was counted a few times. The CDR3 loop is CASRWAGNTEAFF. The CDR3 region has the DNA TGTGCCAGCCGATGGGCAGGCAACACTGAAGCTTTCTTT. The J gene is TRBJ1-1, the V gene TRBV6-5; no reliable D call. Trimming stripped 8 bases from V and 2 bases from J, with 12 bases between. Per the germline V gene, CDR1 is MNHEY and CDR2 is SVGAGI. The CDR3 runs to 13 residues.

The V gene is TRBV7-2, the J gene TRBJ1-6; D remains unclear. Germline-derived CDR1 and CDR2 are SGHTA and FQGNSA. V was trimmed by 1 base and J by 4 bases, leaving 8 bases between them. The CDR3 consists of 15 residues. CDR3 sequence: CASSLGSGYNSPLHF. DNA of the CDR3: TGTGCCAGCAGCTTAGGGTCGGGGTATAATTCACCCCTCCACTTT.

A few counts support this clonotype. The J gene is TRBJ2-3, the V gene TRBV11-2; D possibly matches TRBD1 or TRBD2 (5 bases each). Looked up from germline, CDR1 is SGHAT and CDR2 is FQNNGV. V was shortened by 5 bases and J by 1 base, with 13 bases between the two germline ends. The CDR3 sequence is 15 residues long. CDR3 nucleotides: TGTGCCAGCAGCACTGGGACGCCTCGCACAGATACGCAGTATTTT. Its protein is CASSTGTPRTDTQYF. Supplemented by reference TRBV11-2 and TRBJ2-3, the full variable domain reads EAGVAQSPRYKIIEKRQSVAFWCNPISGHATLYWYQQILGQGPKLLIQFQNNGVVDDSQLPKDRFSAERLKGVDSTLKIQPAKLEDSAVYLCASSTGTPRTDTQYFGPGTRLTVL.

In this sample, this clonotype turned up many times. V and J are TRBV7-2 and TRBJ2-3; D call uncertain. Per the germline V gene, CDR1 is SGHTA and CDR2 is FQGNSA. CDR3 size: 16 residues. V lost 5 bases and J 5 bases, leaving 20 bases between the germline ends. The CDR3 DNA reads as TGTGCCAGCAGCCCGATTGGGGATACACGTATAGATACGCAGTATTTT. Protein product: CASSPIGDTRIDTQYF.

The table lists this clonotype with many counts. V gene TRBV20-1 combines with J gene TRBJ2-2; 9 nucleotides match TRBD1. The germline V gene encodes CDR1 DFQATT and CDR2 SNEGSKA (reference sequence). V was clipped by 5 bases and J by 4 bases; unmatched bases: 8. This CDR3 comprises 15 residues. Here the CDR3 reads CSAVPGTGITGELFF. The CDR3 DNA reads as TGCAGTGCTGTTCCCGGGACAGGGATCACCGGGGAGCTGTTTTTT.

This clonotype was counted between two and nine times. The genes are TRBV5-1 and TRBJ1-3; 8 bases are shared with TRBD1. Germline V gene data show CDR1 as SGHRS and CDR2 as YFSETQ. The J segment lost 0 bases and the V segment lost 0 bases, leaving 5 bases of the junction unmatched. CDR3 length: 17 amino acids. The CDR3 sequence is CASSLGLRGPSGNTIYF. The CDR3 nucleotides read TGCGCCAGCAGCTTGGGGCTCAGGGGGCCCTCTGGAAACACCATATATTTT.

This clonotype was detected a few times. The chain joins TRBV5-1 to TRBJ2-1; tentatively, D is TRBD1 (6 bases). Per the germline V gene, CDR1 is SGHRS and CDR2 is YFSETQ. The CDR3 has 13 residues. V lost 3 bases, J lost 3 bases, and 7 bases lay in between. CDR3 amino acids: CASSSDSYNEQFF. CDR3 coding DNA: TGCGCCAGCAGCTCGGACAGCTACAATGAGCAGTTCTTC.

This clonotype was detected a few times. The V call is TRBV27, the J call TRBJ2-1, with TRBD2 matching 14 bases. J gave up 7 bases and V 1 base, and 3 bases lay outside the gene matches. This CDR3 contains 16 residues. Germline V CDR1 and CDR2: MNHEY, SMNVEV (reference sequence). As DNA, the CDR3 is TGTGCCAGCAGTTTATGGACTAGCGGGGGGTTTAATGAGCAGTTCTTC. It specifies CASSLWTSGGFNEQFF.

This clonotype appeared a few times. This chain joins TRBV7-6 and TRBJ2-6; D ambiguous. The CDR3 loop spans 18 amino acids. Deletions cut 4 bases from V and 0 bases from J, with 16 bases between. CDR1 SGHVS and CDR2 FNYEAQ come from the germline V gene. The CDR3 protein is CASSSINSLASGANVLTF. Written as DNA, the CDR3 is TGTGCCAGCAGCTCGATCAATTCGTTGGCCTCTGGGGCCAACGTCCTGACTTTC.

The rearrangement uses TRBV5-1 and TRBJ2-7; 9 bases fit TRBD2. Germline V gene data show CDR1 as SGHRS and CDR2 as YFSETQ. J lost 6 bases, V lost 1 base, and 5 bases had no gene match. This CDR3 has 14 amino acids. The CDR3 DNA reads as TGCGCCAGCAGCTTGAGTACTAGCGGGTCCGAGCAGTACTTC. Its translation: CASSLSTSGSEQYF.

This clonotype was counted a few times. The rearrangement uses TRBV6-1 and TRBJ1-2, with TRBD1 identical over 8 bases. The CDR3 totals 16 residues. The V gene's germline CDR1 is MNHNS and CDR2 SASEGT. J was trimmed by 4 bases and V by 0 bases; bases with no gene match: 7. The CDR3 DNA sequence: TGTGCCAGCAGTGAAGCTTGGACAGGGCGGGTCTATGGCTACACCTTC. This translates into CASSEAWTGRVYGYTF.

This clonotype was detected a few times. The CDR3 sequence: CASSLQGITDTQYF. Here the CDR3 DNA reads TGTGCCAGCAGCTTACAGGGGATCACAGATACGCAGTATTTT. The V gene is TRBV7-3, the J gene TRBJ2-3; TRBD1 might be the D (6 bases). The CDR3 length is 14 residues. In germline, CDR1 is SGHTA, CDR2 FQGTGA. Trimming removed 2 bases from V and 2 bases from J, with 8 bases in between.

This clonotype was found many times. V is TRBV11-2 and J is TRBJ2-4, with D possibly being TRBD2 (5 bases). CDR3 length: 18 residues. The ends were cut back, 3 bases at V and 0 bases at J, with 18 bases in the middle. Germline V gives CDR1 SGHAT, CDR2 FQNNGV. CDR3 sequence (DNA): TGTGCCAGCAGCTTGCAGGCGAGGGCTTCCCTAGCCAAAAACATTCAGTACTTC. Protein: CASSLQARASLAKNIQYF.

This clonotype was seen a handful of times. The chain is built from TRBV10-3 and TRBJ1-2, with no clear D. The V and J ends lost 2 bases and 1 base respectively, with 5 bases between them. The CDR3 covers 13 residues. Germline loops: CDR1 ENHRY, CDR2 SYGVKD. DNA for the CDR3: TGTGCCATCAGTGAGAGGATTAACTATGGCTACACCTTC. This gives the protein CAISERINYGYTF.

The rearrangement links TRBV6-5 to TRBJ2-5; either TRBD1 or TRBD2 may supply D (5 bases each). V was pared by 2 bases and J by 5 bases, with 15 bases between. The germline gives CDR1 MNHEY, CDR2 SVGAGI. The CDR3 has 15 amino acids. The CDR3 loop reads CASSYQDGTRETQYF. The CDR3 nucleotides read TGTGCCAGCAGTTACCAGGACGGGACGAGGGAGACCCAGTACTTC.

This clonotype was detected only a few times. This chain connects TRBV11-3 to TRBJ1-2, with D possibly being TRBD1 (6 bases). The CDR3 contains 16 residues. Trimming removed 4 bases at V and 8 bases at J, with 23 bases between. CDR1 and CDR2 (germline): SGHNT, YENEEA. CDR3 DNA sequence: TGTGCCAGCAGCTCCGCTTCCTATCGGAGGGGGGCCGGCTACACCTTC. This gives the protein CASSSASYRRGAGYTF.

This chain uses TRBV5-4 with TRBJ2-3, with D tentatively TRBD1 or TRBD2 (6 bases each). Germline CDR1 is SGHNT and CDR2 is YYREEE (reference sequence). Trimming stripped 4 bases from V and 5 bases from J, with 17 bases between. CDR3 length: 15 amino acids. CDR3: CASSTKGGPGDTQYF. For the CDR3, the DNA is TGTGCCAGCAGCACTAAAGGGGGGCCGGGAGATACGCAGTATTTT.

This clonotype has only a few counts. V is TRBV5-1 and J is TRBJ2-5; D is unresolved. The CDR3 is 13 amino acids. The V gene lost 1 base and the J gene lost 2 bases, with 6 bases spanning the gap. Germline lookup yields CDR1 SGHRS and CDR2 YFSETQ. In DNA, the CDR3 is TGCGCCAGCAGCTTGACACAGCAAGAGACCCAGTACTTC. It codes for CASSLTQQETQYF.

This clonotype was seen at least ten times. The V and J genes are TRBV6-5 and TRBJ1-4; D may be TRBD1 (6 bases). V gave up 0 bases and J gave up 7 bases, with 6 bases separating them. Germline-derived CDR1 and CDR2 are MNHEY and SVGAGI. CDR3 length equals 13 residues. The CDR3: CASSYSGGEKLFF. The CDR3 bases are TGTGCCAGCAGTTACTCAGGGGGTGAAAAACTGTTTTTT.

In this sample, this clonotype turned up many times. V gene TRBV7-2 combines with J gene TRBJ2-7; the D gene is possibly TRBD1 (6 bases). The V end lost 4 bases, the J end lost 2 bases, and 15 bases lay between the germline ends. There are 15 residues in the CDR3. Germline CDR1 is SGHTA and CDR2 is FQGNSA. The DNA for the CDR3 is TGTGCCAGCAGCTCGAACAGGGACGCTCCCTACGAGCAGTACTTC. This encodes CASSSNRDAPYEQYF.

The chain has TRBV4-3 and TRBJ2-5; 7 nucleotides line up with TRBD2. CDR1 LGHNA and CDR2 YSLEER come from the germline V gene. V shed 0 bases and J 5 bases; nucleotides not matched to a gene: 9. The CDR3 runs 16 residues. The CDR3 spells CASSQDSTSNAETQYF. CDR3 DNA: TGCGCCAGCAGCCAAGATTCGACTAGCAATGCGGAGACCCAGTACTTC.

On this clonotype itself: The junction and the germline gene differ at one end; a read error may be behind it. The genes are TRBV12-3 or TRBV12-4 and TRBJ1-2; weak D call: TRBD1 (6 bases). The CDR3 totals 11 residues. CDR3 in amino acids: CASSFSTGPSF. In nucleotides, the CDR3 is TGTGCCAGCAGTTTTTCGACAGGTCCCTCCTTC.

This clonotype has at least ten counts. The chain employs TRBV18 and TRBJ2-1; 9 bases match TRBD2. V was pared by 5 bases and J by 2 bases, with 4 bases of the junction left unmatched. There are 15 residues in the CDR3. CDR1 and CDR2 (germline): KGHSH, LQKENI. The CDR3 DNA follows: TGTGCCAGCTCAGAAGCGGGGGGACCCTACAATGAGCAGTTCTTC. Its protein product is CASSEAGGPYNEQFF. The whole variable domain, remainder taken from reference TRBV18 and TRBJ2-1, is NAGVMQNPRHLVRRRGQEARLRCSPMKGHSHVYWYRQLPEEGLKFMVYLQKENIIDESGMPKERFSAEFPKEGPSILRIQQVVRGDSAAYFCASSEAGGPYNEQFFGPGTRLTVL.

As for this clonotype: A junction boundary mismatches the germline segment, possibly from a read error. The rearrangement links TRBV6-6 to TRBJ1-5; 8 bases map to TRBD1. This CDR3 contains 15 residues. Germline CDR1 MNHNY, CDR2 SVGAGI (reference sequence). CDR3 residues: CASDDGTGGNQHQHF. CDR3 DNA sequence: TGTGCCAGCGACGACGGGACAGGAGGAAATCAGCACCAGCATTTT.

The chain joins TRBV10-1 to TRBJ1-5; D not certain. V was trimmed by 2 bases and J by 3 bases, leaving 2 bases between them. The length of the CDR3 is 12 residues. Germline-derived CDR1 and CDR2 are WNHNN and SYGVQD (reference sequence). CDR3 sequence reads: CASSEHNQPQHF. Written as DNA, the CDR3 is TGCGCCAGCAGTGAGCACAATCAGCCCCAGCATTTT.

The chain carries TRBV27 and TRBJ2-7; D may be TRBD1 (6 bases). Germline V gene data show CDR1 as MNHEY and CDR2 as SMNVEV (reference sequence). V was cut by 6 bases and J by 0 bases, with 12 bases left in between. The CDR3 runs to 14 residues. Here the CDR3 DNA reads TGTGCCAGCAGACAGGGTCTAGGCTCCTACGAGCAGTACTTC. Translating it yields CASRQGLGSYEQYF.

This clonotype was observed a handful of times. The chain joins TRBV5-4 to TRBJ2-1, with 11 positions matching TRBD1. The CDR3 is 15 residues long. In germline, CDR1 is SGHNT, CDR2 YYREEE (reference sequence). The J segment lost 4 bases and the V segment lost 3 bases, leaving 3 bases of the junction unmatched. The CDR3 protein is CASSSGTGGYNEQFF. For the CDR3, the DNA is TGTGCCAGCAGCTCCGGGACAGGGGGTTACAATGAGCAGTTCTTC.

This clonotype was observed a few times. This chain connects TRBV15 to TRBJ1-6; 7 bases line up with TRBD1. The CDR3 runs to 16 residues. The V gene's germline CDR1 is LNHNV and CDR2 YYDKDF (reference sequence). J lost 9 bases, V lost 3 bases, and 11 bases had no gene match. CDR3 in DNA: TGTGCCACCAGCAGGGCTGCAGGGGGAGCGGGTTCACCCCTCCACTTT. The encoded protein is CATSRAAGGAGSPLHF.

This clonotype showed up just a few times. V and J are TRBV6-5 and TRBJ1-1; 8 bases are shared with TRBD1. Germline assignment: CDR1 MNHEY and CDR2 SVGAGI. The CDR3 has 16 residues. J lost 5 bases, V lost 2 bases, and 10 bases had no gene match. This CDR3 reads CASSYRQGIGGTEAFF. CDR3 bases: TGTGCCAGCAGTTACCGACAGGGGATCGGTGGGACTGAAGCTTTCTTT.

CDR3 sequence (DNA): TGTGCCAGCAGTGAATTAGGAGAGACCCAGTACTTC. Translated, it gives CASSELGETQYF. The rearrangement links TRBV25-1 to TRBJ2-5, with D hard to call. Trimming took 1 base from V and 4 from J, leaving 4 bases between them. Germline V gene lookup returns CDR1 MGHDK and CDR2 SYGVNS. The CDR3 length is 12 residues.